The 12 T cell receptor beta chains listed next were all sequenced from one sample in a study of shared clonotypes between healthy human individuals. Here immunoSEQ multiplex PCR was the method, and the copy in TCRdb shows in-frame clones only, minus some. The table records 950,000 to 1,300,000 clones, about 77% of them present only once. The source material was memory CD4+ T cells sorted from blood. The subset is: CD45RA-negative fraction. These receptors came from a man aged 18 to 29 in good health.

CDR3 DNA: TGCGCCAGCAGCCGTCCGGGACAGGGGTCGAATACGCAGTATTTT. Residues: CASSRPGQGSNTQYF. The V gene is TRBV4-1, the J gene TRBJ2-3; 10 bases are a match to TRBD1. This CDR3 has 15 amino acids. The germline V gene encodes CDR1 MGHRA and CDR2 YSYEKL. Trimming removed 4 bases from V and 7 bases from J; junction bases left unmatched: 8.

Comments on this clone: Other DNA sequences in this sample translate to the same CDR3. The CDR3 sequence: CASSSGGGSSYNEQFF. CDR3 bases: TGCGCCAGCAGCTCTGGTGGGGGAAGCTCCTACAATGAGCAGTTCTTC. The rearrangement joins TRBV5-1 to TRBJ2-1, with D possibly called TRBD1 or TRBD2 (5 bases each). The CDR3 covers 16 residues. Germline V CDR1 and CDR2: SGHRS, YFSETQ. V was cut by 3 bases and J by 0 bases, with 13 bases left in between.

This clone has only a few counts. V and J are TRBV2 and TRBJ1-2; D is uncertain. The CDR3 length is 15 residues. V shed 2 bases and J shed 0 bases, with 10 bases lying between them. Germline CDR1 reads SNHLY; CDR2 reads FYNNEI. The CDR3 DNA reads as TGTGCCAGCAGTGAAAGGTGGGAAACTAACTATGGCTACACCTTC. This gives the protein CASSERWETNYGYTF.

The sample holds one count of this clone. The V call is TRBV5-4, the J call TRBJ1-2; 7 nucleotides line up with TRBD1. V shed 4 bases and J 2 bases; nucleotides not matched to a gene: 2. The CDR3 spans 13 residues. The germline CDR1 and CDR2 sequences are SGHNT and YYREEE (reference sequence). The CDR3 region has the DNA TGTGCCAGCAGCAAGGGACAGAACTATGGCTACACCTTC. Protein: CASSKGQNYGYTF.

This clone was picked up many times. The V and J genes are TRBV6-1 and TRBJ2-7; 7 bases are a match to TRBD2. Per germline, CDR1 MNHNS and CDR2 SASEGT. CDR3 length: 15 amino acids. Losses at the gene ends were 6 bases for V and 3 bases for J; bases not matched to a gene: 11. The CDR3 nucleotides are TGTGCCAGCAGAGCGGGGACTGAAGTAGTCTACGAGCAGTACTTC. Translation: CASRAGTEVVYEQYF.

This sequence joins TRBV5-4 and TRBJ1-1; TRBD1 matches at 9 bases. Germline values: CDR1 SGHNT, CDR2 YYREEE (reference sequence). The V segment lost 4 bases and the J segment 4 bases; nucleotides outside the gene matches: 11. There are 16 residues in the CDR3. Here the CDR3 reads CASSPGQGDVATEAFF. In nucleotides, the CDR3 is TGTGCCAGCAGCCCGGGACAGGGTGATGTCGCCACTGAAGCTTTCTTT.

This clone was detected once. This chain connects TRBV11-2 to TRBJ1-1; D ambiguous. The CDR3 runs 16 residues. From germline, CDR1 is SGHAT and CDR2 FQNNGV. V was trimmed by 1 base and J by 0 bases, leaving 12 bases between them. CDR3 nucleotide sequence: TGTGCCAGCAGCTTAGCTCAGACACTTATGAACACTGAAGCTTTCTTT. Translating it yields CASSLAQTLMNTEAFF.

The J gene is TRBJ1-5, the V gene TRBV30, with 10 bases identical to TRBD1. V lost 0 bases to trimming and J lost 0 bases; unmatched junction nucleotides: 11. Germline V gene sequence: CDR1 GTSNPN, CDR2 SVGIG (reference sequence). The CDR3 totals 19 residues. CDR3 bases: TGTGCCTGGAGTGTACGGAGGACAGGGGGTGTACGTAGCAATCAGCCCCAGCATTTT. As protein: CAWSVRRTGGVRSNQPQHF.

This clone was seen a handful of times. The chain links TRBV6-6 to TRBJ2-6, with D tentatively TRBD2 (6 bases). The CDR3 totals 15 residues. Germline V gene data show CDR1 as MNHNY and CDR2 as SVGAGI (reference sequence). V lost 6 bases to trimming and J lost 0 bases, with 9 bases between them. The chain's CDR3 is CASREGFSGANVLTF. The CDR3, as DNA: TGTGCCAGCAGGGAGGGATTCTCTGGGGCCAACGTCCTGACTTTC.

This clone was picked up one time. The chain couples TRBV5-1 to TRBJ2-1; no clear D. This CDR3 comprises 13 residues. Germline CDR1 reads SGHRS; CDR2 reads YFSETQ. V was pared by 0 bases and J by 9 bases, with 10 bases between. The CDR3: CASSLESIGEQFF. CDR3 nucleotide sequence: TGCGCCAGCAGCTTGGAATCGATCGGTGAGCAGTTCTTC.

This chain uses TRBV29-1 with TRBJ2-1; tentative D call: TRBD1 (6 bases). The CDR3 runs to 14 residues. Trimming took off 0 bases at V and 5 bases at J, with 11 bases between the two ends. Germline CDR1 is SQVTM and CDR2 is ANQGSEA. Written as DNA, the CDR3 is TGCAGCGTTGAAGAGGGCAGGGGTCACAATGAGCAGTTCTTC. This gives the protein CSVEEGRGHNEQFF.

This chain uses TRBV10-2 with TRBJ2-3; TRBD1 might be the D (7 bases). Germline CDR1 reads WSHSY; CDR2 reads SAAADI. This CDR3 is 16 amino acids long. The germline V and J ends were trimmed by 6 bases and 2 bases, with 18 bases remaining between them. This CDR3 is CASRENRGGNTDTQYF. The CDR3 bases are TGCGCCAGCAGAGAAAACAGGGGCGGGAACACAGATACGCAGTATTTT.